This T cell receptor beta chain comes out of a study of blood T cell repertoires in COVID-19. Study details: Samples taken during acute and convalescent COVID-19 were collected in the United States, Italy and Spain. The cDNA or gDNA used as material had been derived from T cells, B-cell-depleted T cells, or PBMCs.

In the original workflow: Nucleated cell counts were estimated from reference gene primer amplification. Sequenced by immunoSEQ multiplex PCR; TCRdb stores in-frame clones only, minus some. V and J calls and clone size are given by that table; D and trimming were obtained from the DNA. The table shows 150,000 or so clones, with around 85% occurring only once. V was shortened by 4 bases and J by 1 base, with 4 bases between the two germline ends. The CDR3 runs to 12 residues. This clone was detected a few times. This receptor was obtained from a woman older than 75 with acute or convalescent COVID-19. The chain employs TRBV12-3 or TRBV12-4 and TRBJ1-1; D call uncertain. The sample taken for sequencing was peripheral blood. For the CDR3, the DNA is TGTGCCAGCAGTTGGGCGAACACTGAAGCTTTCTTT. Translation: CASSWANTEAFF.